Listed below are T cell receptor beta chains from one sample, sequenced in a study of blood T cell repertoires in COVID-19. Generated by immunoSEQ multiplex PCR, the TCRdb table keeps only in-frame clones and is missing some. Among roughly 150,000 clones listed, roughly 88% were seen once. Input material: peripheral blood. The receptors shown here come from a man older than 75 with COVID-19, enrolled during active disease. Both conserved end residues are part of each CDR3. The D gene is left open where the match is weak. A clone size is listed for some rows: how often the clone was seen (once, few, many), or a class if it is expanded.

j_call	v_call	d_call	clone_size	cdr3_nt	cdr3_aa
TRBJ1-4	TRBV5-5	-	-	TGTGCCAGCAGGTCCGCCCCCAAGGGAGAACTGTTTTTT	CASRSAPKGELFF
TRBJ1-1	TRBV3-1/TRBV3-2	-	-	TGTGCCAGCAGCGAAACAGGTGAAGCTTTCTTT	CASSETGEAFF
TRBJ2-1	TRBV2	TRBD2	once	TGTGCCAGCAGTAAGCGGGGGGACTCCTACAATGAGCAGTTCTTC	CASSKRGDSYNEQFF
TRBJ1-1	TRBV2	TRBD1	-	TGTGCCAGCAGTGGGCCGGGACAGGGGAGGAGTGAAGCTTTCTTT	CASSGPGQGRSEAFF
TRBJ1-3	TRBV4-2	-	once	TGTGCCAGCAGCCAATTCCTTCAGCCAGACAGAATTGCCGGAAACACCATATATTTT	CASSQFLQPDRIAGNTIYF
TRBJ1-4	TRBV6-2/TRBV6-3	-	few	TGTGCCAGCAGTCACGACCGCCCAGGGATTCGAATTTTT	CASSHDRPGIRIF
TRBJ1-3	TRBV6-5	TRBD1	-	TGTGCCAGCAGGAACAGGGGGCTTGGAAACACCATATATTTT	CASRNRGLGNTIYF
TRBJ2-5	TRBV6-5	-	-	TGTGCCAGCAGCCTCCGCGTACACCAAGAGACCCAGTACTTC	CASSLRVHQETQYF
TRBJ2-3	TRBV10-3	TRBD2	-	TGTGCCATCAGGAGGACTAGCGGAACCACAGATACGCAGTATTTT	CAIRRTSGTTDTQYF
TRBJ2-1	TRBV28	-	-	TGTGCCAGCAGTTTAATGGGAGGCAATGAGCAGTTCTTC	CASSLMGGNEQFF
TRBJ1-2	TRBV29-1	TRBD1	-	TGCAGCGTTGGAAGGGACAGGGAGACCCTGAACTATGGCTACACCTTC	CSVGRDRETLNYGYTF
TRBJ1-3	TRBV9	TRBD1	-	TGTGCCAGCAGCCCTGGACAGGGAGGAAACACCATATATTTT	CASSPGQGGNTIYF
TRBJ2-3	TRBV9	TRBD2	once	TGTGCCAGCACCCCTAGCGGGGGAAGTGACACGCAGTATTTT	CASTPSGGSDTQYF
TRBJ2-3	TRBV10-3	-	once	TGTGCCATCAGTGAGTCCGATATAGCGACTGGGACAGATACGCAGTATTTT	CAISESDIATGTDTQYF
TRBJ2-5	TRBV12-3/TRBV12-4	-	-	TGTGCCAGCAGTAGGGGAAGTAAAGAGACCCAGTACTTC	CASSRGSKETQYF
TRBJ1-5	TRBV6-2/TRBV6-3	-	-	TGTGCCAGCAGTTACGAGGGTAATAGCAATCAGCCCCAGCATTTT	CASSYEGNSNQPQHF
TRBJ1-1	TRBV29-1	TRBD1	once	TGCAGCGTTGCCCAGGGGGAGAACTCAGCTGAAGCTTTCTTT	CSVAQGENSAEAFF
TRBJ2-2	TRBV24-1	-	-	TGTGCCACCAGTGATTTGAGTCGCGGAGCCGGGGAGCTGTTTTTT	CATSDLSRGAGELFF
TRBJ1-3	TRBV11-2	-	-	TGTGCCAGCAGCACATCGATGGGAAACACCATATATTTT	CASSTSMGNTIYF
TRBJ1-1	TRBV6-1	-	few	TGTGCCAGCAGTGAAGTAGGGGTCACTGAAGCTTTCTTT	CASSEVGVTEAFF
TRBJ1-6	TRBV7-9	-	-	TGTGCCAGCACCCTCACGGGGGGGACGGGTGATTCACCCCTCCACTTT	CASTLTGGTGDSPLHF
TRBJ1-1	TRBV19	-	-	TGTGCCAGTAGTATGGGAGAGAACACTGAAGCTTTCTTT	CASSMGENTEAFF
TRBJ1-2	TRBV5-1	TRBD1	-	TGCGCCAGCAGCTCCACGACAGGGGGCAGTGGCTACACCTTC	CASSSTTGGSGYTF
TRBJ2-2	TRBV7-3	TRBD1	-	TGTGCCAGCAGCCACAGGGGGCGTACCGGGGAGCTGTTTTTT	CASSHRGRTGELFF
TRBJ1-5	TRBV15	-	-	TGTGCCACCAGCAGTAATTTACAGGGAGATCAGCCCCAGCATTTT	CATSSNLQGDQPQHF
TRBJ2-3	TRBV4-1	-	once	TGCGCCAGCAGCCAAGTCTCGGGCGGGTCCCTTACTTTAGATACGCAGTATTTT	CASSQVSGGSLTLDTQYF
TRBJ2-2	TRBV19	-	-	TGTGCCAGTAGTAAATGGACAGCAGGGATCGTGAACACCGGGGAGCTGTTTTTT	CASSKWTAGIVNTGELFF
TRBJ1-2	TRBV27	-	-	TGTGCCAGCAGTTCCCGGGACACTACTAACTATGGCTACACCTTC	CASSSRDTTNYGYTF
TRBJ2-1	TRBV9	-	few	TGTGCCAGCAGCGGGGGGCCTTACAATGAGCAGTTCTTC	CASSGGPYNEQFF
TRBJ2-1	TRBV19	-	-	TGTGCCAGTAGTATCCCTTACTCCTACAATGAGCAGTTCTTC	CASSIPYSYNEQFF
TRBJ1-1	TRBV12-3/TRBV12-4	TRBD1	-	TGTGCCAGCAGTTATACAGGGGAAACTGAAGCTTTCTTT	CASSYTGETEAFF
TRBJ1-5	TRBV6-6	-	-	TGTGCCAGCAGCGCAGGGATCGATCAGCCCCAGCATTTT	CASSAGIDQPQHF
TRBJ1-5	TRBV2	-	-	TGTGCCAGCAGTGAGGAGCGCGATAGCAATCAGCCCCAGCATTTT	CASSEERDSNQPQHF
TRBJ2-2	TRBV5-1	TRBD1	-	TGCGCCAGCAGCTTCGACAGGGGGCACACCGGGGAGCTGTTTTTT	CASSFDRGHTGELFF
TRBJ2-2	TRBV3-1/TRBV3-2	-	few	TGTGCCAGCAGCCAATTCCAAAACACCGGGGAGCTGTTTTTT	CASSQFQNTGELFF
TRBJ1-5	TRBV2	-	-	TGTGCCAGCAGGGAAACTAGCCACAATCAGCCCCAGCATTTT	CASRETSHNQPQHF
TRBJ1-1	TRBV2	-	-	TGTGCCAGCATCGTAGGCAGGGCGAACACTGAAGCTTTCTTT	CASIVGRANTEAFF
TRBJ1-1	TRBV18	TRBD1	-	TGTGCCAGCTCTCTGACAGGGGGTCAGGGGAACACTGAAGCTTTCTTT	CASSLTGGQGNTEAFF
TRBJ2-7	TRBV10-3	TRBD1	-	TGTGCCATCAGTGAGCTGCCGGGACAGGCGAGTCAGTACTTC	CAISELPGQASQYF
TRBJ1-1	TRBV7-9	-	-	TGTGCCAGCAGCTTACAACAGAACACTGAAGCTTTCTTT	CASSLQQNTEAFF
TRBJ1-6	TRBV5-4	TRBD1	-	TGTGCCGCGTCAAGGGAAGGGGGCGCTTCACCCCTCCACTTT	CAASREGGASPLHF
TRBJ1-4	TRBV18	-	-	TGTGCCAGCTCACCACCAATCGACAGAAAAAATGAAAAACTGTTTTTT	CASSPPIDRKNEKLFF
TRBJ2-3	TRBV27	-	-	TGTGCCAGCAGTTTATTCATCCTCGGGGGAGGCACAGATACGCAGTATTTT	CASSLFILGGGTDTQYF
TRBJ2-3	TRBV27	-	-	TGTGCCAGCAGTTCGGCCCCCCCCAGGGATACGCAGTATTTT	CASSSAPPRDTQYF
TRBJ2-3	TRBV7-8	TRBD1	-	TGTGCCAGCAGCTTAAGGGGGCCCACAGATACGCAGTATTTT	CASSLRGPTDTQYF
TRBJ2-2	TRBV7-3	TRBD1	-	TGTGCCAGCAGCGACAACAGGGGGTACACCGGGGAGCTGTTTTTT	CASSDNRGYTGELFF
TRBJ2-7	TRBV3-1/TRBV3-2	TRBD1	-	TGTGCCAGCAGCCCTTGGACAGGGGTCTACGAGCAGTACTTC	CASSPWTGVYEQYF
TRBJ1-1	TRBV6-5	-	-	TGTGCCAGCAGTTACGGGCCGTCGAGCACTGAAGCTTTCTTT	CASSYGPSSTEAFF
TRBJ2-2	TRBV7-8	TRBD1	-	TGTGCCAGCAGCTTAGCGACAGGGGGAACGAACACCGGGGAGCTGTTTTTT	CASSLATGGTNTGELFF
TRBJ2-1	TRBV10-2	-	-	TGCGCCAGCAGTGACCCTCTCAATGAGCAGTTCTTC	CASSDPLNEQFF
TRBJ2-2	TRBV2	-	-	TGTGCCAGCAGTGAACTACTCAACACCGGGGAGCTGTTTTTT	CASSELLNTGELFF
TRBJ2-7	TRBV7-9	-	-	TGTGCCAGCAGCTTAGGGTCCAGGGCGAGCTCCTACGAGCAGTACTTC	CASSLGSRASSYEQYF
TRBJ1-4	TRBV5-5	-	once	TGTGCCAGCAGCCCCTCCACTACGGGTGAAAAACTGTTTTTT	CASSPSTTGEKLFF
TRBJ2-1	TRBV5-5	-	-	TGTGCCAGCAGTACGGAGTCCAATGAGCAGTTCTTC	CASSTESNEQFF
TRBJ1-4	TRBV15	-	-	TGTGCCACCAGCAGAGCCCAGGACTTTAATGAAAAACTGTTTTTT	CATSRAQDFNEKLFF
TRBJ1-4	TRBV9	-	-	TGTGCCAGCAGCCGGTTAACAGAGGGAAAACTGTTTTTT	CASSRLTEGKLFF
TRBJ2-1	TRBV19	-	-	TGTGCCAGTAGTCCCGCGAACAATGAGCAGTTCTTC	CASSPANNEQFF
TRBJ1-2	TRBV10-1	-	few	TGCGCCAGCAGTGATACAGGACGCGGCTACACCTTC	CASSDTGRGYTF
TRBJ1-1	TRBV10-3	TRBD1	-	TGTGCCATCCGGGACAGGGGGGACACTGAAGCTTTCTTT	CAIRDRGDTEAFF